The clone carrying this T cell receptor beta chain was recorded once. The CDR3 totals 14 residues. The junction had 9 bases not matched to a gene; V was cut back by 8 bases and J by 6 bases. CDR1 is LNHDA and CDR2 is SQIVND in the germline V gene (reference sequence). In the study's own analysis: The assay estimated nucleated cells by amplifying reference gene primers. Generated by immunoSEQ multiplex PCR, the TCRdb table keeps only in-frame clones and is missing some. V and J calls and clone size are given by that table; D and trimming were obtained from the DNA. The data contain around 120,000 clones, 70% to 85% of them singletons. This sample was taken from a study of blood T cell repertoires in COVID-19.

V gene TRBV19 combines with J gene TRBJ2-3, with TRBD2 matching 9 bases. This sequence originates from a man in his 70s with active or convalescent COVID-19. Sequenced input: peripheral blood. CDR3 sequence (DNA): TGTGCCAGTCGAGATAGCGGGAGTTCTGATACGCAGTATTTT. Translating gives CASRDSGSSDTQYF.